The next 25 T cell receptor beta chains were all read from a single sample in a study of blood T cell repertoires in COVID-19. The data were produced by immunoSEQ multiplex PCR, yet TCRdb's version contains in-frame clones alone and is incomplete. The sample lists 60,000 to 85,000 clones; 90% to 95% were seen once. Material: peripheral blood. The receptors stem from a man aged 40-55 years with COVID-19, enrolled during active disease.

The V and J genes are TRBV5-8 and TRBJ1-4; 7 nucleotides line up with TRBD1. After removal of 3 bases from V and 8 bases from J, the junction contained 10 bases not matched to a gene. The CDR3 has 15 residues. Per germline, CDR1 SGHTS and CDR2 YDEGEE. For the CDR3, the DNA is TGTGCCAGCAGCTGGACGACAGGGATCGGAGAAAAACTGTTTTTT. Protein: CASSWTTGIGEKLFF. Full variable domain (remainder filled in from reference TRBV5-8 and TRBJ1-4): EAGVTQSPTHLIKTRGQQATLRCSPISGHTSVYWYQQALGLGLQFLLWYDEGEERNRGNFPPRFSGRQFPNYSSELNVNALELEDSALYLCASSWTTGIGEKLFFGSGTQLSVL.

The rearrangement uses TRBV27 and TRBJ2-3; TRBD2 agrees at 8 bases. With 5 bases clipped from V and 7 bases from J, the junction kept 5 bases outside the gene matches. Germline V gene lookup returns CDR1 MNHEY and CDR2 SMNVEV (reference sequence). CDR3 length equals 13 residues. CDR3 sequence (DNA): TGTGCCAGCAGTGCTGGACTAGCTCATACGCAGTATTTT. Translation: CASSAGLAHTQYF.

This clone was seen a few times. This CDR3 is CASSLLAGVVPQHF. The CDR3 region has the DNA TGTGCCAGCAGTTTACTGGCAGGGGTTGTGCCCCAGCATTTT. The chain combines TRBV28 with TRBJ1-5; perhaps TRBD1 as D (6 bases). V was pared by 2 bases and J by 9 bases, with 14 bases between. Germline loops: CDR1 MDHEN, CDR2 SYDVKM. The CDR3 is 14 residues long.

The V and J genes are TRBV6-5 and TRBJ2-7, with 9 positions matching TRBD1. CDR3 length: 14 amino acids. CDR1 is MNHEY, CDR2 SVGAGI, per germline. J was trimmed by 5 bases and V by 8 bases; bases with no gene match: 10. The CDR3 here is CASSMGQGFNEQYF. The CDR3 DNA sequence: TGTGCCAGCTCCATGGGACAGGGATTCAACGAGCAGTACTTC.

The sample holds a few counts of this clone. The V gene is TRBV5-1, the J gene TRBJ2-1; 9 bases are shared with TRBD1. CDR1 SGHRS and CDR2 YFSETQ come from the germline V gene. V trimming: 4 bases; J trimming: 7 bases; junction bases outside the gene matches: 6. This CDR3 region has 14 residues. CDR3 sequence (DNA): TGCGCCAGCAGCCGGACAGGGGAATGGAATGAGCAGTTCTTC. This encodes CASSRTGEWNEQFF.

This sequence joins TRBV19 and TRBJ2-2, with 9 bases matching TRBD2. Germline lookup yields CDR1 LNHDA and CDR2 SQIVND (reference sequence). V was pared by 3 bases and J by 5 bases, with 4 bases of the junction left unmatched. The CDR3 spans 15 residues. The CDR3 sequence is CASSMASGGTGELFF. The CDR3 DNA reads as TGTGCCAGTAGTATGGCGAGCGGGGGGACCGGGGAGCTGTTTTTT.

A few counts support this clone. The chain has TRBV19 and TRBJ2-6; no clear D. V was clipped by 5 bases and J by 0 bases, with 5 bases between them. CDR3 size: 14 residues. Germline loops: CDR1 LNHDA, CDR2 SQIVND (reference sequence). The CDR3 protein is CASSLYSGANVLTF. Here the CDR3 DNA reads TGTGCCAGTAGTCTCTACTCTGGGGCCAACGTCCTGACTTTC.

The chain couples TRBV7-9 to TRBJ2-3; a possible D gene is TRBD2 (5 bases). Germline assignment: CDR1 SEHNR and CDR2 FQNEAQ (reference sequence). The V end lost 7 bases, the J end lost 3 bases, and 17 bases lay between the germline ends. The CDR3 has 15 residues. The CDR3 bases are TGTGCCAGCACCCCGCCCAGCGAGGGTACAGATACGCAGTATTTT. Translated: CASTPPSEGTDTQYF.

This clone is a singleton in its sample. The chain's CDR3 is CASSRKAGGSGANVLTF. The CDR3 DNA reads TGTGCCAGCAGCAGAAAAGCGGGGGGATCTGGGGCCAACGTCCTGACTTTC. This chain uses TRBV9 with TRBJ2-6; 9 nucleotides align to TRBD2. The V segment lost 4 bases and the J segment 1 base; nucleotides outside the gene matches: 6. The CDR3 consists of 17 residues. CDR1 and CDR2 from the germline V gene are SGDLS and YYNGEE.

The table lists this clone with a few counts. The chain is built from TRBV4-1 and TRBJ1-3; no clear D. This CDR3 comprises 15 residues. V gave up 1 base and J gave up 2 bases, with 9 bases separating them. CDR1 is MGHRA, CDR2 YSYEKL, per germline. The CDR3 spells CASSQGGFAGNTIYF. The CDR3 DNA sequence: TGCGCCAGCAGCCAAGGAGGGTTCGCTGGAAACACCATATATTTT.

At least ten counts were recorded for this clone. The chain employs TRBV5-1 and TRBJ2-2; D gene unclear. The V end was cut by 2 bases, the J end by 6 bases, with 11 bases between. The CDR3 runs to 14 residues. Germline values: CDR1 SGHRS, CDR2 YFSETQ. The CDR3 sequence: CASSFIMSSGELFF. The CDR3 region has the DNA TGCGCCAGCAGCTTCATAATGAGTTCCGGGGAGCTGTTTTTT. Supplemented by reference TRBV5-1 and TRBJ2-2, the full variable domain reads KAGVTQTPRYLIKTRGQQVTLSCSPISGHRSVSWYQQTPGQGLQFLFEYFSETQRNKGNFPGRFSGRQFSNSRSEMNVSTLELGDSALYLCASSFIMSSGELFFGEGSRLTVL.

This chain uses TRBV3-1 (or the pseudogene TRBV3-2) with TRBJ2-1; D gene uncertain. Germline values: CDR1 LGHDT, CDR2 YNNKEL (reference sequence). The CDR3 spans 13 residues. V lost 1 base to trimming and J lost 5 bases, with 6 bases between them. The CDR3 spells CASSQVSNNEQFF. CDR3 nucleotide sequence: TGTGCCAGCAGCCAAGTCTCTAACAATGAGCAGTTCTTC.

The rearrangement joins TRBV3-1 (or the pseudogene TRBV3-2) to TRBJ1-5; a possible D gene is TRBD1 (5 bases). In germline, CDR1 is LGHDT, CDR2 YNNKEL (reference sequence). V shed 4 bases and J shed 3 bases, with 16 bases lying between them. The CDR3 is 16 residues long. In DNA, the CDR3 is TGTGCCAGCAGCCCCACGGCAGGGAGGGACAATCAGCCCCAGCATTTT. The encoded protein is CASSPTAGRDNQPQHF.

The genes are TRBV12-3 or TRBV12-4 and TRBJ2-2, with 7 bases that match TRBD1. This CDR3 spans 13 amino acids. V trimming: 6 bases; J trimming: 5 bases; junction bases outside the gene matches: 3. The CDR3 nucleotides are TGTGCCAGCAGCTCGACAGGGACCGGGGAGCTGTTTTTT. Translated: CASSSTGTGELFF.

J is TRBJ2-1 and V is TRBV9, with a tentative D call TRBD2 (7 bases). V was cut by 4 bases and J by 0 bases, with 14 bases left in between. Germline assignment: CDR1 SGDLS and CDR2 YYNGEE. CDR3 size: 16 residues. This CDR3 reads CASSRKGGDSYNEQFF. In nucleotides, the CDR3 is TGTGCCAGCAGCCGTAAGGGGGGGGACTCCTACAATGAGCAGTTCTTC.

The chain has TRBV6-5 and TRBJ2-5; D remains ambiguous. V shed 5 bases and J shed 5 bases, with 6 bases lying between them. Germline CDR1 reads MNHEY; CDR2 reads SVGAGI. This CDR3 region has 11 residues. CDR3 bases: TGTGCCAGCAGTCAGAAGGAGACCCAGTACTTC. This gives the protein CASSQKETQYF.

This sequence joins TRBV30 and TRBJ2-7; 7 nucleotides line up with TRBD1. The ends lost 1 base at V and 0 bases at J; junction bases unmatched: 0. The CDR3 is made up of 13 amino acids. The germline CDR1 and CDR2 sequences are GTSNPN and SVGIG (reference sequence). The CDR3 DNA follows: TGTGCCTGGAGTGGACAGGGCTCCTACGAGCAGTACTTC. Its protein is CAWSGQGSYEQYF.

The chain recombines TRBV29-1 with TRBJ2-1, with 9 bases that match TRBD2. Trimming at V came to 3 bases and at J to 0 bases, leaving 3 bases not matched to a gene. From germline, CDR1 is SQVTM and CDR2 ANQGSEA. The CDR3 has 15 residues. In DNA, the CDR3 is TGCAGCGTTGAGGCTAGCGGGGTCTCCTACAATGAGCAGTTCTTC. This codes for CSVEASGVSYNEQFF.

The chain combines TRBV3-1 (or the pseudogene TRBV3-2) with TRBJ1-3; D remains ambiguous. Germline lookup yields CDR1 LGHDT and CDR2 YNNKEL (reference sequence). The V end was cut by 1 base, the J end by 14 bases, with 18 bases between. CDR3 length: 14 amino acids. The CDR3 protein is CASSQGREQTRLYF. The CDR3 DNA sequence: TGTGCCAGCAGCCAAGGGAGGGAGCAGACCCGGCTATATTTT.

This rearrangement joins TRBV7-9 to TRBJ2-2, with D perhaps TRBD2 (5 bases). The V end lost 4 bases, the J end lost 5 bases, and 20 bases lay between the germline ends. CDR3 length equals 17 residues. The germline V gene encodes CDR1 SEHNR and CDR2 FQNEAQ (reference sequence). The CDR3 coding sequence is TGTGCCAGCAGCTCCCGGACTGGAGTTTTAGGGACCGGGGAGCTGTTTTTT. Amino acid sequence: CASSSRTGVLGTGELFF.

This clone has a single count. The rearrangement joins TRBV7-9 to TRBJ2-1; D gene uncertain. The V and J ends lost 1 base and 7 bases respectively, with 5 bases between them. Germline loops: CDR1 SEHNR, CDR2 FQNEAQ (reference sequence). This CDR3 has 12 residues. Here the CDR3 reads CASSLDSNEQFF. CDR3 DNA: TGTGCCAGCAGCTTAGATTCTAATGAGCAGTTCTTC.

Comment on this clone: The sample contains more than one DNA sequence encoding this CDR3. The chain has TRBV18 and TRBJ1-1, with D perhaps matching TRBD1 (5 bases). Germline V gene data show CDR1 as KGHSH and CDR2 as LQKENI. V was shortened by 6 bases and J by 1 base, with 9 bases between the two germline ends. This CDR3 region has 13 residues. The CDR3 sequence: CASSPGQNTEAFF. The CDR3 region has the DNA TGTGCCAGCTCCCCAGGGCAGAACACTGAAGCTTTCTTT.

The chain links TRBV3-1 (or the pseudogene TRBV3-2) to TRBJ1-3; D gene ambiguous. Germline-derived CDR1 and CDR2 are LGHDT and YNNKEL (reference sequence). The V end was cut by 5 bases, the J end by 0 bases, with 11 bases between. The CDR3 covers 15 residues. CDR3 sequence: CASSSRTFSGNTIYF. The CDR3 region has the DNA TGTGCCAGCAGCTCCCGCACATTCTCTGGAAACACCATATATTTT.

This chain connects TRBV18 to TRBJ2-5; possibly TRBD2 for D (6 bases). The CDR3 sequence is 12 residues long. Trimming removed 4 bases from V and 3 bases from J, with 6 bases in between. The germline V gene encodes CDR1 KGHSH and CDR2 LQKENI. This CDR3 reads CASSRGEETQYF. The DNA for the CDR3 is TGTGCCAGCTCACGGGGGGAAGAGACCCAGTACTTC. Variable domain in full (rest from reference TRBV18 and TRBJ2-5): NAGVMQNPRHLVRRRGQEARLRCSPMKGHSHVYWYRQLPEEGLKFMVYLQKENIIDESGMPKERFSAEFPKEGPSILRIQQVVRGDSAAYFCASSRGEETQYFGPGTRLLVL.

In nucleotides, the CDR3 is TGTGCCAGTAGTATCACAGGGCTAAGGGCAACTAATGAAAAACTGTTTTTT. As protein: CASSITGLRATNEKLFF. This rearrangement joins TRBV19 to TRBJ1-4, with D possibly matching TRBD1 (6 bases). V shed 3 bases and J shed 0 bases, with 14 bases lying between them. This CDR3 has 17 residues. From germline, CDR1 is LNHDA and CDR2 SQIVND (reference sequence). The full variable domain, with the rest looked up from reference TRBV19 and TRBJ1-4, is DGGITQSPKYLFRKEGQNVTLSCEQNLNHDAMYWYRQDPGQGLRLIYYSQIVNDFQKGDIAEGYSVSREKKESFPLTVTSAQKNPTAFYLCASSITGLRATNEKLFFGSGTQLSVL.